The rows below give T cell receptor beta chains drawn from one sample of a study of beta chain features in type 1 diabetes. Only in-frame clones appear in the TCRdb table, and some are missing; sequencing was by immunoSEQ multiplex PCR. The sample holds hundreds of thousands of clones, around a sixth seen once. Material for sequencing was naive CD4+ T cells from blood. These receptors all stem from a man aged 18-30 years in good health. CDR3s include the opening cysteine and the closing phenylalanine or tryptophan. The order of the fields is D gene, V gene, J gene, clone size, CDR3 DNA, CDR3 protein. D genes are given only for firm matches. Some rows have no size entry. The others give once, few or many, or a class for an expanded clone.

d_gene: -
v_gene: TRBV10-3
j_gene: TRBJ2-1
abundance: many
CDR3nt: TGTGCCATCATGCGGGGGACAGAAAACAATGAGCAGTTCTTC
CDR3aa: CAIMRGTENNEQFF

d_gene: -
v_gene: TRBV7-6
j_gene: TRBJ2-7
abundance: -
CDR3nt: TGTGCCAGCAGCTTAATGGCGGGAAGGACCTACGAGCAGTACTTC
CDR3aa: CASSLMAGRTYEQYF

d_gene: -
v_gene: TRBV28
j_gene: TRBJ2-7
abundance: -
CDR3nt: TGTGCCAGCAGTTTGATGGACAACGCCTACGAGCAGTACTTC
CDR3aa: CASSLMDNAYEQYF

d_gene: -
v_gene: TRBV18
j_gene: TRBJ2-5
abundance: few
CDR3nt: TGTGCCAGCTCAGAGACCCAAGAGACCCAGTACTTC
CDR3aa: CASSETQETQYF

d_gene: -
v_gene: TRBV29-1
j_gene: TRBJ2-5
abundance: -
CDR3nt: TGCAGCGTTGAGAGGCGGCTTCGAGAGACCCAGTACTTC
CDR3aa: CSVERRLRETQYF

d_gene: -
v_gene: TRBV5-1
j_gene: TRBJ2-6
abundance: few
CDR3nt: TGCGCCAGCAGCTTGGGAAGGACCGGGGCCAACGTCCTGACTTTC
CDR3aa: CASSLGRTGANVLTF

d_gene: TRBD2
v_gene: TRBV29-1
j_gene: TRBJ2-1
abundance: few
CDR3nt: TGCAGCGTTGAGGCGACTAGCGGCAATGAGCAGTTCTTC
CDR3aa: CSVEATSGNEQFF

d_gene: -
v_gene: TRBV7-2
j_gene: TRBJ1-2
abundance: few
CDR3nt: TGTGCCAGCAGCTTCGGGGGACAAAACTATGGCTACACCTTC
CDR3aa: CASSFGGQNYGYTF

d_gene: TRBD2
v_gene: TRBV5-4
j_gene: TRBJ2-7
abundance: -
CDR3nt: TGTGCCAGCAGCTTGTCCCGCGGGGGAAGAACGGGCGAGCAGTACTTC
CDR3aa: CASSLSRGGRTGEQYF

d_gene: TRBD2
v_gene: TRBV9
j_gene: TRBJ2-5
abundance: -
CDR3nt: TGTGCCAGCAGCGTAGAGGGCGGGACTAGTCGGACCCAGTACTTC
CDR3aa: CASSVEGGTSRTQYF

d_gene: TRBD1
v_gene: TRBV7-9
j_gene: TRBJ2-7
abundance: few
CDR3nt: TGTGCCAGCAGTTTACTTCGGGACAGGGGGGCTGGCGAGCAGTACTTC
CDR3aa: CASSLLRDRGAGEQYF

d_gene: -
v_gene: TRBV2
j_gene: TRBJ1-5
abundance: -
CDR3nt: TGTGCCAGCAGCGAAGGAGAACAGGGAAGTCAGCCCCAGCATTTT
CDR3aa: CASSEGEQGSQPQHF

d_gene: -
v_gene: TRBV2
j_gene: TRBJ2-2
abundance: -
CDR3nt: TGTGCCAGCAGTGGACAGAGAAACACCGGGGAGCTGTTTTTT
CDR3aa: CASSGQRNTGELFF

d_gene: TRBD1
v_gene: TRBV5-1
j_gene: TRBJ1-5
abundance: -
CDR3nt: TGCGCCAGCAGCCCGACAGGGTATAGCAATCAGCCCCAGCATTTT
CDR3aa: CASSPTGYSNQPQHF

d_gene: TRBD1
v_gene: TRBV19
j_gene: TRBJ2-6
abundance: few
CDR3nt: TGTGCCAGTACTCTCCGGGACAGGGTATCTGGGGCCAACGTCCTGACTTTC
CDR3aa: CASTLRDRVSGANVLTF

d_gene: -
v_gene: TRBV2
j_gene: TRBJ2-2
abundance: -
CDR3nt: TGTGCCAGCTTTGGACAGCCCACCGGGGAGCTGTTTTTT
CDR3aa: CASFGQPTGELFF

d_gene: TRBD2
v_gene: TRBV15
j_gene: TRBJ2-5
abundance: few
CDR3nt: TGTGCCACCAGCAGAGTTGGGACTAACCAAGAGACCCAGTACTTC
CDR3aa: CATSRVGTNQETQYF

d_gene: -
v_gene: TRBV9
j_gene: TRBJ2-1
abundance: -
CDR3nt: TGTGCCAGCAGCGCCAACCCCAGCTCCTACAATGAGCAGTTCTTC
CDR3aa: CASSANPSSYNEQFF

d_gene: -
v_gene: TRBV2
j_gene: TRBJ2-2
abundance: -
CDR3nt: TGTGCCAGCAGTGAGGAGAACACCGGGGAGCTGTTTTTT
CDR3aa: CASSEENTGELFF

d_gene: -
v_gene: TRBV28
j_gene: TRBJ2-7
abundance: few
CDR3nt: TGTGCCAGCAGTTTCCCCCCTCACGGGAGTGGTGTCTACGAGCAGTACTTC
CDR3aa: CASSFPPHGSGVYEQYF

d_gene: -
v_gene: TRBV7-3
j_gene: TRBJ2-1
abundance: -
CDR3nt: TGTGCCAGCAGCCGAGGCGGCTCCTACAATGAGCAGTTCTTC
CDR3aa: CASSRGGSYNEQFF

d_gene: -
v_gene: TRBV4-2
j_gene: TRBJ2-7
abundance: few
CDR3nt: TGTGCCAGCAGCCAGAGCTCCTACGAGCAGTACTTC
CDR3aa: CASSQSSYEQYF